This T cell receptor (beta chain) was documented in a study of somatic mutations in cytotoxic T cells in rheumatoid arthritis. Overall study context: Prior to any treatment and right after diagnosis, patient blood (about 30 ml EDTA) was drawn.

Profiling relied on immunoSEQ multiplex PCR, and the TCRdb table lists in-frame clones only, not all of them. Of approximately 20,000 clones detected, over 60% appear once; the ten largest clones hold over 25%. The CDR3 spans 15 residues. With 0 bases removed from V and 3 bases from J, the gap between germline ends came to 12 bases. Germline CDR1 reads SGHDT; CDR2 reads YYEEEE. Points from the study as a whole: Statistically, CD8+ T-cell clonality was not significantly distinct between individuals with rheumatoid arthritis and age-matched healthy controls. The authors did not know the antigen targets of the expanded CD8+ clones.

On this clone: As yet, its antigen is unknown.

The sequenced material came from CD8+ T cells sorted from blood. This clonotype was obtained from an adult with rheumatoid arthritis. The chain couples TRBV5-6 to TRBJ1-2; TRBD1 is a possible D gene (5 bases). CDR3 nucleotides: TGTGCCAGCAGCTTGGAGGGGACCCTATACTATGGCTACACCTTC. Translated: CASSLEGTLYYGYTF.